The sequence of this T cell receptor beta chain was determined in a study of T cell responses to AZD1222 COVID-19 vaccine. Findings and limits, study-wide: Once two AZD1222 doses were given, Spike-specific TCR breadth and depth went up. Donors were largely white British and mainly female; clonal diversity was possibly underestimated.

Trimming cost V 5 bases and J 1 base, with 9 bases left between them. The CDR3 extends over 14 amino acids. Per germline, CDR1 MNHEY and CDR2 SMNVEV (reference sequence). Concerning this clone itself: Its cognate antigen is unknown.

The analysis combined second doses at about 4 or about 12 weeks. Profiling relied on immunoSEQ multiplex PCR, and the TCRdb table lists in-frame clones only, not all of them. This repertoire shows fewer than 140,000 clones, 90% found once; its top ten account for 7% to 9%. The specimen comprised peripheral blood, sampled 28 days after the second AZD1222 dose. The V call is TRBV27, the J call TRBJ1-3; possibly TRBD1 for D (6 bases). The TCR comes from an adult who received the AZD1222 COVID-19 vaccine. Written as DNA, the CDR3 is TGTGCCAGCAGTCCAGGGGTTTCTGGAAACACCATATATTTT. This encodes CASSPGVSGNTIYF.